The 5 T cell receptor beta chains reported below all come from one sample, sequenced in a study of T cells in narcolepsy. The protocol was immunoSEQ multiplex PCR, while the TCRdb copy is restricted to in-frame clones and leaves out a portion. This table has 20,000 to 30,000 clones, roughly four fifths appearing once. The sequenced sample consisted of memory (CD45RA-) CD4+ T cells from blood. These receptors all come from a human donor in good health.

The CDR3 nucleotides are TGTGCCAGCAGCGCAGGGTCTAGGACAACCTACGAGCAGTACTTC. Its protein is CASSAGSRTTYEQYF. The chain combines TRBV7-2 with TRBJ2-7; TRBD1 is a possible D gene (5 bases). The CDR3 has 15 amino acids. V was cut by 5 bases and J by 2 bases, with 16 bases left in between. The V gene's germline CDR1 is SGHTA and CDR2 FQGNSA.

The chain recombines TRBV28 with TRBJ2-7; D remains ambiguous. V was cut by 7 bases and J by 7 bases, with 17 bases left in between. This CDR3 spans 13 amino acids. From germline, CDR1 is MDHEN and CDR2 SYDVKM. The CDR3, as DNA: TGTGCCAGCACAGGTCCCTCTTCCTGGGAGCAGTACTTC. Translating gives CASTGPSSWEQYF. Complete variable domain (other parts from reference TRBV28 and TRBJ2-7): DVKVTQSSRYLVKRTGEKVFLECVQDMDHENMFWYRQDPGLGLRLIYFSYDVKMKEKGDIPEGYSVSREKKERFSLILESASTNQTSMYLCASTGPSSWEQYFGPGTRLTVT.

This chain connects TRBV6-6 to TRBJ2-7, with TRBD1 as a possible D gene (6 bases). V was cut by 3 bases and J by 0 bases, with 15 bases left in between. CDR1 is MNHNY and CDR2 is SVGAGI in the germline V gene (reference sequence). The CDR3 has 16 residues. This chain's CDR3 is CASSYPGQKNSYEQYF. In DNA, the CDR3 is TGTGCCAGCAGTTATCCAGGACAGAAAAACTCCTACGAGCAGTACTTC.

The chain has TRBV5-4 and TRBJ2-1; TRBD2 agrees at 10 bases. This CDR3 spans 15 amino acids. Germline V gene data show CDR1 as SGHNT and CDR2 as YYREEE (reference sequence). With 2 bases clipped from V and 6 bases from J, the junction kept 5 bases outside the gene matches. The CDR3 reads CASSLTGTSVNEQFF. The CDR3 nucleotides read TGTGCCAGCAGCTTAACCGGGACTAGCGTCAATGAGCAGTTCTTC.

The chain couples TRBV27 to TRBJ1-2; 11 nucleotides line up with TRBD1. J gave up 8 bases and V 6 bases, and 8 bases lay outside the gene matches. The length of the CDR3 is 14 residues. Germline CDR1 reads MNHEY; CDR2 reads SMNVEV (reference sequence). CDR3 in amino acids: CASSYGQGARGYTF. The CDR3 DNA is TGTGCCAGCAGCTATGGACAGGGGGCAAGGGGCTACACCTTC.